This is a list of T cell receptor beta chains from one sample in a study of T cells in Graves' hyperthyroidism and ophthalmopathy. TCRdb re-called the multiplex PCR reads with MiXCR, one entry per CDR3 protein. The sample gives about 700,000 distinct CDR3 sequences, approximately 14% of which show up once; 10% to 13% is in the top ten. The material sequenced was blood. These TCRs come from a woman aged 18-35 years with Graves' hyperthyroidism. CDR3s include the opening cysteine and the closing phenylalanine or tryptophan. D genes are given only for firm matches. The size field is filled for only some rows; it gives once, few, many or a size class.

size	D	V	J	DNA	CDR3
many	-	TRBV29-1	TRBJ2-7	TGCAGCGTTGAGGCCGGGCACGAGCAGTACTTC	CSVEAGHEQYF
-	TRBD2	TRBV6-1	TRBJ2-7	TGTGCCAGCAGTTATTCCGGGATAGCGGGAGCCAACTCCAGGGAGCAGTACTTC	CASSYSGIAGANSREQYF
many	TRBD1	TRBV2	TRBJ1-1	TGTGCCAGCAATACTCGGACAGGGGCGAATGCAGCTTTCTTT	CASNTRTGANAAFF
few	-	TRBV28	TRBJ1-2	TGTGCCAGCAGCCTTTCCCCTAACTATGGCTACACCTTC	CASSLSPNYGYTF
-	TRBD2	TRBV28	TRBJ2-1	TGTGCCAGCAGGCCCTTGGGAGCGGCTACCGGCGGGGGCTACAATGAGCAGTTCTTC	CASRPLGAATGGGYNEQFF
-	-	TRBV7-9	TRBJ2-7	TGTGCCAGCAGCGGCGGCCAGGGGAGGCAGCAGTACTTC	CASSGGQGRQQYF
few	-	TRBV2	TRBJ2-1	TGTGCCAGCAGGAGACAGTCACACTACAATGAGCAGTTCTTC	CASRRQSHYNEQFF
few	TRBD2	TRBV12-3/TRBV12-4	TRBJ2-1	TGTGCCAGCAGCTCACTAGCGGGGTTTGGTGGCTCCTACAATGAGCAGTTCTTC	CASSSLAGFGGSYNEQFF
-	-	TRBV7-8	TRBJ1-5	TGTGCCAGCAGCCCCCGGGCATCGTATAGCAATCAGCCCCAGCATTTT	CASSPRASYSNQPQHF
many	-	TRBV18	TRBJ2-5	TGTGCCAGCTCACCGACGCTGGGGTGGGAGACCCAGTACTTC	CASSPTLGWETQYF
many	-	TRBV28	TRBJ2-7	TGTGCCAGCAGTTTGACAAACCCCTACGAGCAGTACTTC	CASSLTNPYEQYF
many	TRBD1	TRBV27	TRBJ1-4	TGTGCCAGCAGCCTCAAAGGACAGGGCACCATCTCGACAACTAATGAAAAACTGTTTTTT	CASSLKGQGTISTTNEKLFF
many	TRBD2	TRBV18	TRBJ2-1	TGTGCCAGCTCACCTGATAGCGGGGACGCCTACAATGAGCAGTTCTTC	CASSPDSGDAYNEQFF
many	-	TRBV5-1	TRBJ2-1	TGCGCCAGCAGCCCTAACCGCTGGAATGAGCAGTTCTTC	CASSPNRWNEQFF
few	-	TRBV19	TRBJ2-2	TGTGCCAGTAGTATAGAAGGACGCACCGGGGAGCTGTTTTTT	CASSIEGRTGELFF
-	-	TRBV6-2/TRBV6-3	TRBJ1-5	TGTGCCAGCAGTTACTCTCAGGGCTATAGCAATCAGCCCCAGCATTTT	CASSYSQGYSNQPQHF
many	-	TRBV2	TRBJ1-1	TGTGCCAGCAGTGAAGTACGCCGCCAAGGGGCTTTCTTT	CASSEVRRQGAFF
many	-	TRBV20-1	TRBJ2-3	TGCAGTGCTAGACCCTTTAGCACAGATACGCAGTATTTT	CSARPFSTDTQYF
-	-	TRBV12-3/TRBV12-4	TRBJ2-7	TGTGCCAGCAGTTTTGGAGTAGGCCTCTACGAGCAGCACTTC	CASSFGVGLYEQHF
many	TRBD2	TRBV11-2	TRBJ2-1	TGTGCCAGCAGCTTCCTTGGACTAGCTGGCAATGAGCAGTTCTTC	CASSFLGLAGNEQFF
many	TRBD1	TRBV20-1	TRBJ2-7	TGCAGTGCTAGTACGGCGGGACAGGGCTCCGAGCAGTACTTC	CSASTAGQGSEQYF
few	-	TRBV11-2	TRBJ2-7	TGTGCCAGCAGCTTGGCGGCAGGGGAGACGGGGGAGCAGTACTTC	CASSLAAGETGEQYF
few	TRBD2	TRBV28	TRBJ2-7	TGTGCCAGCGCTCAGGTCAGCGGGAGGCCCTCCGAGCAGTACTTC	CASAQVSGRPSEQYF
-	-	TRBV29-1	TRBJ1-2	TGCAGCGTTGAATGGCAGGGACCTAACTATGGCTACACCTTC	CSVEWQGPNYGYTF
many	TRBD2	TRBV6-2/TRBV6-3	TRBJ2-5	TGTGCCAGCAGTTACCCCTCCCTAGCGGTCCAAGAGACCCAGTACTTC	CASSYPSLAVQETQYF
few	TRBD2	TRBV10-1	TRBJ2-3	TGCGCCAGCAGCGAGCAAAAAGGGACTAGCGAGATGTATTTT	CASSEQKGTSEMYF
-	-	TRBV20-1	TRBJ1-2	TGCAGTGCTAGTGTGGTGGGTGGCTACACCTTC	CSASVVGGYTF
few	TRBD2	TRBV20-1	TRBJ2-3	TGCAGTGCTAACATCGGACTAGCGAAGCAGGCGGGTACGCAGTATTTT	CSANIGLAKQAGTQYF
few	-	TRBV9	TRBJ1-3	TGTGCCAGCACCCGATCCGACGTACTATCTTTTGGAAACACCATATATTTT	CASTRSDVLSFGNTIYF
few	-	TRBV20-1	TRBJ2-3	TGCAGTGCTAATCAACAGGAGACCACAGATACGCAGTATTTT	CSANQQETTDTQYF
-	-	TRBV12-3/TRBV12-4	TRBJ2-2	TGTGCCAGCAGTACAGGGCGAACGGCCGGGGAGCTGTTTTTT	CASSTGRTAGELFF
few	-	TRBV20-1	TRBJ2-1	TGCAGTGCTATGAACCCCTACAATGAGCAGTTCTTC	CSAMNPYNEQFF
many	-	TRBV11-3	TRBJ1-1	TGTGCCAGCAGCTCACAGGGTTTGAACACTGAAGCTTTCTTT	CASSSQGLNTEAFF
-	TRBD2	TRBV7-3	TRBJ2-1	TGTGCCAGCAGCTTTTATCGCGGGAGCCCCCACAATGAGCAGTTCTTC	CASSFYRGSPHNEQFF
-	TRBD1	TRBV27	TRBJ1-5	TGTGCCAGCAGCCAGCCGGACAGGGAACGGTCTTATAGCAATCAGCCCCAGCATTTT	CASSQPDRERSYSNQPQHF
-	-	TRBV4-2	TRBJ2-1	TGTGCCAGCAGCCAGCGACAGTCCAACTACAATGAGCAGTTCTTC	CASSQRQSNYNEQFF
many	-	TRBV20-1	TRBJ2-5	TGCAGTGCTGCCCAGGGGATGACCCAGTACTTC	CSAAQGMTQYF
-	TRBD2	TRBV10-3	TRBJ2-3	TGTGCCATCAGTGAGGAGCCTAGCGGGAGCCGGGGAGATACGCAGTATTTT	CAISEEPSGSRGDTQYF
many	-	TRBV27	TRBJ2-3	TGTGCCAGCCACCTAGGGAGGCCGGATGCAGATACGCAGTATTTT	CASHLGRPDADTQYF
many	-	TRBV28	TRBJ2-5	TGTGCCAGCAGCTATGCCTCCCGGGAAGGAGGCCAAGAGACCCAGTACTTC	CASSYASREGGQETQYF
few	-	TRBV5-1	TRBJ2-1	TGCGCCAGCAGCTTGCCCGGGGCCCGTGATGAGCAGTTCTTC	CASSLPGARDEQFF
-	TRBD1	TRBV19	TRBJ1-2	TGTGCCAGTAGTATCTGGGACAGGGGGAGTATAAACTATGGCTACACCTTC	CASSIWDRGSINYGYTF
many	-	TRBV11-2	TRBJ2-5	TGTGCCAGCAGCTTAGGGGGCAGGGACCCTCGGCTACGGGAGACCCAGTACTTC	CASSLGGRDPRLRETQYF
many	-	TRBV13	TRBJ2-5	TGTGCCAGCAGCTTAGGCTCGGTGGGGGTCCCGACCCAGTACTTC	CASSLGSVGVPTQYF
many	-	TRBV7-9	TRBJ2-3	TGTGCCAGCAGCTTTCGCGAGGTCTCGTTGGATACGCAGTATTTT	CASSFREVSLDTQYF
-	TRBD1	TRBV18	TRBJ2-1	TGTGCCAGCTCTTACCGGGACAGGGGAGGCAATGAGCAGCTCTTC	CASSYRDRGGNEQLF
many	-	TRBV11-3	TRBJ2-2	TGTGCCAGCAGCTTATGGACAGCAGACTCCGGGGAGCTGTTTTTT	CASSLWTADSGELFF
-	-	TRBV6-1	TRBJ2-2	TGTGCCAGCAGGGCGACAGTCGCGAACACCGGGGAGCTGTTTTTT	CASRATVANTGELFF
-	-	TRBV20-1	TRBJ1-1	TGCAGTGCCCCACGGGCTTTTAACACTGAAGCTTTCTTT	CSAPRAFNTEAFF
few	TRBD2	TRBV7-9	TRBJ2-1	TGTGCCAGCAACCCTAGCGGGTCGGACAATGAGCAGTTCTTC	CASNPSGSDNEQFF
many	-	TRBV11-2	TRBJ2-5	TGTGCCAGCAGCCAAGGAGGAGGGGGCTTGGAGACCCAGTACTTC	CASSQGGGGLETQYF
many	-	TRBV7-6	TRBJ2-1	TGTGCCAGCAGCTTATTGCTCCACAATGAGCAGTTCTTC	CASSLLLHNEQFF
-	TRBD2	TRBV14	TRBJ2-2	TGTGCCAGCAGCCAAGAGGGAGGGAAAAACACCGGGGAGCTGTTTTTT	CASSQEGGKNTGELFF
many	TRBD1	TRBV20-1	TRBJ2-2	TGCAGTGCTACTGACAGGGGCAAACACGCGAACACCGGGGAGCTGTTTTTT	CSATDRGKHANTGELFF
many	-	TRBV18	TRBJ2-5	TGTGCCAGCTCATTAGGACAAGCAGAGACCCAGTACTTC	CASSLGQAETQYF
few	TRBD2	TRBV11-2	TRBJ2-5	TGTGCCAGCAGCGCGACTAGCGGACATCCTCAAGAGACCCAGTACTTC	CASSATSGHPQETQYF
few	TRBD1	TRBV30	TRBJ1-1	TGTGCCTGGAACCGGGACAGGGGGCAGGGTGAAGCTTTCTTT	CAWNRDRGQGEAFF